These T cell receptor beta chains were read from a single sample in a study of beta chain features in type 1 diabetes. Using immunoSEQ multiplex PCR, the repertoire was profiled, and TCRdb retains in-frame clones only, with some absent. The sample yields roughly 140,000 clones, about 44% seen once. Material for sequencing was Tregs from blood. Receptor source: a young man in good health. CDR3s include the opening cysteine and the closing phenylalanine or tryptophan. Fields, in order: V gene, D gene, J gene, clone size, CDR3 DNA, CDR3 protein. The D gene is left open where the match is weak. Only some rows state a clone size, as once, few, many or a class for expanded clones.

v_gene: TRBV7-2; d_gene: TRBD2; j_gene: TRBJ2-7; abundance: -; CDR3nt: TGTGCCAGCAGCAAAAGGAGGGCAGCGGGAGTACCTCACGAGCAGTACTTC; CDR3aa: CASSKRRAAGVPHEQYF
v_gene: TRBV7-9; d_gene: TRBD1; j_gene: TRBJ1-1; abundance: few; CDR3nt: TGTGCCAGCAGCCCCCGGACAGGGGGCACTGAAGCTTTCTTT; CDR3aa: CASSPRTGGTEAFF
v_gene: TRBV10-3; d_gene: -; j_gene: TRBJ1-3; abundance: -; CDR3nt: TGTGCCATCAGTGCGGGAGGAGGAAACACCATATATTTT; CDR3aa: CAISAGGGNTIYF
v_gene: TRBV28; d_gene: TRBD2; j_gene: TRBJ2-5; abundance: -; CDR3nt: TGTGCCAGCAGTTTACTAGCGGGGGGGCCAGAGACCCAGTACTTC; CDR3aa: CASSLLAGGPETQYF
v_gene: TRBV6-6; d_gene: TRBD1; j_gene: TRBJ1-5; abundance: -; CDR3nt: TGTGCCAGCAGTTATTCCCGGGACAGGGACCAGCATTTT; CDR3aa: CASSYSRDRDQHF
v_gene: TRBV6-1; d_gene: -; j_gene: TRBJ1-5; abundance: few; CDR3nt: TGTGCCAGCAGACTGGGAGGGGTGCGCCAGCCCCAGCATTTT; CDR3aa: CASRLGGVRQPQHF
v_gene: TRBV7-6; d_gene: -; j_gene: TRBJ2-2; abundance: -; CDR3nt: TGTGCCAGCAGCTCACCACAGGGTGGCGGGGAGCTGTTTTTT; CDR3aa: CASSSPQGGGELFF
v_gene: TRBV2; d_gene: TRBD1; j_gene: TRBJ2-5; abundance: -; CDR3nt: TGTGCCAGCAGTAAGACGACAGGGGTGGGGGAGACCCAGTACTTC; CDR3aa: CASSKTTGVGETQYF
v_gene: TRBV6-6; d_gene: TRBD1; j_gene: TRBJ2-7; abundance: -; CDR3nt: TGTGCCAGCACAAAACAGGGGCACTCCTACGAGCAGTACTTC; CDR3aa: CASTKQGHSYEQYF
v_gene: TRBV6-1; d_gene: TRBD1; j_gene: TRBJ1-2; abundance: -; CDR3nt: TGTGCCAGCAGTGAGATAGACAGGGGGCATGATGGCTACACCTTC; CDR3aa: CASSEIDRGHDGYTF
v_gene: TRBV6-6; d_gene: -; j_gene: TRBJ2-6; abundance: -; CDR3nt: TGTGCCAGCACTTTCTCTGGGGCCAACGTCCTGACTTTC; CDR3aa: CASTFSGANVLTF
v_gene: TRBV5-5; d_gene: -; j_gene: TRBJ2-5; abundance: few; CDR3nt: TGTGCCAGCAGCTTGCAGGGGTCAGAGACCCAGTACTTC; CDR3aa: CASSLQGSETQYF
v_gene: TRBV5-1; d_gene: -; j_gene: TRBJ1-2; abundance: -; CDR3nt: TGCGCCAGCAGCTTGGATACAGCTAACTATGGCTACACCTTC; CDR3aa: CASSLDTANYGYTF
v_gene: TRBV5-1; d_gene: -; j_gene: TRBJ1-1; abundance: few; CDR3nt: TGCGCCAGCAGCGGCCCTTCGGGTGGCACTGAAGCTTTCTTT; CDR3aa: CASSGPSGGTEAFF
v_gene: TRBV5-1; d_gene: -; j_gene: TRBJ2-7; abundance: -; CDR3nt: TGCGCCAGCAGCTTGCCCGGAGACCGTTACGAGCAGTACTTC; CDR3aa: CASSLPGDRYEQYF
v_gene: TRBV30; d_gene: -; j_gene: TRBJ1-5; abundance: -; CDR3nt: TGTGCCTGGAGTGTCGGTGGGTCTCTGGGCGGAGGGCAGCCCCAGCATTTT; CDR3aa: CAWSVGGSLGGGQPQHF
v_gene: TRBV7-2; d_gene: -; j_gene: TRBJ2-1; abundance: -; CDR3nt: TGTGCCAGCAGCTTAGCTCGGCCAGGGCGCTTCAGCTCCTACAATGAGCAGTTCTTC; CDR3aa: CASSLARPGRFSSYNEQFF
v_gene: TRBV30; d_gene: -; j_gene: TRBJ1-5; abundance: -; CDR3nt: TGTGCCTGGAGCCCGGGACTGTCCTCAAATTGGGTTAGCAATCAGCCCCAGCATTTT; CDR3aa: CAWSPGLSSNWVSNQPQHF
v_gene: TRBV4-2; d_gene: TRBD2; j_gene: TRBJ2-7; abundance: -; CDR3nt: TGTGCCAGCAGCCAAGGACAAAATCTACGACTAGCGGGATACTACGAGCAGTACTTC; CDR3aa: CASSQGQNLRLAGYYEQYF
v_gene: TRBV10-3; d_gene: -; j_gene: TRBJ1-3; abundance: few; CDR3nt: TGTGCCATCAGCTCAGGGATTGGAAACACCATATATTTT; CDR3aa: CAISSGIGNTIYF
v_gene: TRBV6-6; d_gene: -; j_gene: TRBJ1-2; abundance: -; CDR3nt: TGTGCCAGCAGTTACGTCCAGGTCAGGTATTATGGCTACACCTTC; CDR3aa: CASSYVQVRYYGYTF
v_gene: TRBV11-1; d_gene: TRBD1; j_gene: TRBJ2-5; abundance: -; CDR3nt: TGTGCCAGCAGAAGACAGGGGGCGCGGGAGACCCAGTACTTC; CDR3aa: CASRRQGARETQYF
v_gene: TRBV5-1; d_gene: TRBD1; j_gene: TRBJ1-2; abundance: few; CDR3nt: TGCGCCAGCAGCCCACGGACAGGGACGGGGGGCTACACCTTC; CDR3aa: CASSPRTGTGGYTF
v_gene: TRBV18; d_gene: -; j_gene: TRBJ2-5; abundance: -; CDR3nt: TGTGCCAGCTCACCAGGGGGAGGAGAGACCCAGTACTTC; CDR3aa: CASSPGGGETQYF
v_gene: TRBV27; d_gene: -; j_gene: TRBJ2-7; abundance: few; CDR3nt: TGTGCCAGCAGTTCTCGCCGAACTAGTTGGGCCTACGAGCAGTACTTC; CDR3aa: CASSSRRTSWAYEQYF
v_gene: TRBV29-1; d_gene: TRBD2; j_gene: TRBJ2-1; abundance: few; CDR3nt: TGCAGCGTTGAAGCCCGGTCACTACTAGCGGGAGTGAGGAATGAGCAGTTCTTC; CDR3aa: CSVEARSLLAGVRNEQFF
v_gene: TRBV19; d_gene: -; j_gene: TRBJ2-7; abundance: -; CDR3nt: TGTGCCAGTAGTATCGCGGGACAGACCTACGAGCAGTACTTC; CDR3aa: CASSIAGQTYEQYF
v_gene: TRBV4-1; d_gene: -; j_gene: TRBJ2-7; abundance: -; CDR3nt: TGCGCCAGCAGCCAAGACGGGTCGCCTGTACGGGAGCAGTACTTC; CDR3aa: CASSQDGSPVREQYF
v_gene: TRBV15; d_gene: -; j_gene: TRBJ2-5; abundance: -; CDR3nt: TGTGCCACCAGCAGAGATCGGGGTCGTAAGACCCAGTACTTC; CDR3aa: CATSRDRGRKTQYF
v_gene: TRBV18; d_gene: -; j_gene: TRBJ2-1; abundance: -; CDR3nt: TGTGCCAGCTCACCCTATGAGCAGTTCTTC; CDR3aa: CASSPYEQFF
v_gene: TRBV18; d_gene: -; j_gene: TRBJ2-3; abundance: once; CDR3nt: TGTGCCAGCTCTCTTACTTCCACAGATACGCAGTATTTT; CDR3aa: CASSLTSTDTQYF